Sequencing of this TCR beta chain was carried out in a study of CD8 T cells in Susac syndrome. Random hexamers primed reverse transcription of roughly 0.45 to 1 ug RNA. It was immunoSEQ multiplex PCR that amplified TCR beta CDR3 across 54 Vbeta and 13 Jbeta. MiXCR was run by TCRdb on the immunoSEQ multiplex PCR reads, yielding one entry per CDR3 protein. The sample gives around 180,000 distinct CDR3 sequences, around 95% of which show up once; roughly 0.095% is in the top ten. V lost 0 bases to trimming and J lost 5 bases; unmatched junction nucleotides: 9. Germline V gene sequence: CDR1 DFQATT, CDR2 SNEGSKA (reference sequence). The CDR3 runs 16 residues. The study's findings and limits: Acknowledgment was made by the study that its TCR sequencing and HLA analysis involved a relatively small number of individuals.

Sequencing targeted TCR beta in T cells from blood (CD8+ and CD4+). Note on this clonotype: Its antigen is currently unknown.

The source material was CD4+ T cells from PBMCs. This chain uses TRBV20-1 with TRBJ2-2; 7 bases are shared with TRBD1. This TCR came from a human donor with multiple sclerosis. DNA for the CDR3: TGCAGTGCTAGAGATGGGAGACAGGGCGGAACCGGGGAGCTGTTTTTT. Its protein product is CSARDGRQGGTGELFF.